The next 27 T cell receptor beta chains were all read from a single sample in a study of identical twins. Each CDR3 protein gets one entry after TCRdb re-called the 5' RACE reads with MiXCR. The sample carries hundreds of thousands of distinct CDR3 sequences, roughly 6.2% recorded once. Sequenced sample: naive T cells sorted from blood. Every receptor here comes from a man aged 18 to 30 in good health.

The chain uses TRBV4-1 and TRBJ2-4, with 10 nucleotides matching TRBD1. The CDR3 covers 14 residues. Germline V lookup: CDR1 MGHRA, CDR2 YSYEKL. Trimming took 2 bases from V and 8 from J; bases not matched to a gene: 3. CDR3 coding DNA: TGCGCCAGCAGCCAACCGGGACAGGGGTACATTCAGTACTTC. Protein: CASSQPGQGYIQYF.

The sample holds many counts of this clonotype. The J gene is TRBJ2-3, the V gene TRBV29-1; 12 bases fit TRBD2. The CDR3 is 16 residues long. Germline assignment: CDR1 SQVTM and CDR2 ANQGSEA. Trimming cost V 4 bases and J 5 bases; bases outside gene matches: 10. The DNA of the CDR3 is TGCAGCGTTGGCCAGCTAGCGGGAGGGGTCAAAGATACGCAGTATTTT. Protein: CSVGQLAGGVKDTQYF.

This clonotype has just a few counts. This sequence joins TRBV11-1 and TRBJ2-3; 13 nucleotides line up with TRBD2. CDR1 and CDR2 from the germline V gene are SGHAT and FQDESV (reference sequence). With V trimmed by 5 bases and J by 0 bases, 11 bases remained unmatched. This CDR3 is built from 19 residues. This CDR3 is CASSPRTSGRGLSTDTQYF. CDR3 DNA sequence: TGTGCCAGCAGCCCGAGGACTAGCGGGAGAGGGCTAAGCACAGATACGCAGTATTTT. Based on the CDR3 plus reference TRBV11-1 and TRBJ2-3, the full variable domain is EAEVAQSPRYKITEKSQAVAFWCDPISGHATLYWYRQILGQGPELLVQFQDESVVDDSQLPKDRFSAERLKGVDSTLKIQPAELGDSAMYLCASSPRTSGRGLSTDTQYFGPGTRLTVL.

This clonotype was detected ten times or more. The chain employs TRBV4-3 and TRBJ2-7; D tentatively fits TRBD1 or TRBD2 (7 bases each). The ends were cut back, 3 bases at V and 3 bases at J, with 15 bases in the middle. CDR1 and CDR2 from the germline V gene are LGHNA and YSLEER. This CDR3 is 15 amino acids long. The CDR3 region is CASSHAAGTVYEQYF. The CDR3 DNA reads as TGCGCCAGCAGCCATGCAGCGGGGACAGTCTACGAGCAGTACTTC.

This clonotype has at least ten counts. V usage is TRBV7-9 and J usage is TRBJ2-2; 7 bases are a match to TRBD1. In germline, CDR1 is SEHNR, CDR2 FQNEAQ (reference sequence). With V trimmed by 5 bases and J by 9 bases, 6 bases remained unmatched. CDR3 length equals 13 residues. CDR3 protein: CASSPGTARELFF. The CDR3 nucleotides are TGTGCCAGCAGCCCTGGGACAGCCCGGGAGCTGTTTTTT. The full variable domain, in which reference TRBV7-9 and TRBJ2-2 provide the parts outside the CDR3, is DTGVSQNPRHKITKRGQNVTFRCDPISEHNRLYWYRQTLGQGPEFLTYFQNEAQLEKSRLLSDRFSAERPKGSFSTLEIQRTEQGDSAMYLCASSPGTARELFFGEGSRLTVL.

In this sample, this clonotype turned up a few times. CDR3 sequence (DNA): TGTGCTAGTGGTTCCTCCGGGACTAGCGTGAATCGGGGTGTAAATGAGCAGTTCTTC. Its protein is CASGSSGTSVNRGVNEQFF. This sequence joins TRBV12-5 and TRBJ2-1, with 10 bases fitting TRBD2. V lost 4 bases, J lost 7 bases, and 19 bases stayed unmatched. The CDR3 is made up of 19 amino acids. Germline CDR1 LGHNT, CDR2 FRNRAP. Drawing the rest from reference TRBV12-5 and TRBJ2-1, the complete variable domain is DARVTQTPRHKVTEMGQEVTMRCQPILGHNTVFWYRQTMMQGLELLAYFRNRAPLDDSGMPKDRFSAEMPDATLATLKIQPSEPRDSAVYFCASGSSGTSVNRGVNEQFFGPGTRLTVL.

The table lists this clonotype with many counts. The gene calls are TRBV7-9 and TRBJ2-7; no firm D call. The CDR3 is made up of 13 amino acids. The germline V gene encodes CDR1 SEHNR and CDR2 FQNEAQ (reference sequence). V was trimmed by 3 bases and J by 4 bases, leaving 10 bases between them. The CDR3 DNA is TGTGCCAGCAGCTTTTTTCCCCAGTACGAGCAGTACTTC. Protein sequence: CASSFFPQYEQYF.

A few counts support this clonotype. The rearrangement uses TRBV14 and TRBJ2-1; D is unclear. The CDR3 loop spans 17 amino acids. Germline CDR1 SGHDN, CDR2 FVKESK. The V end lost 1 base, the J end lost 3 bases, and 16 bases lay between the germline ends. The CDR3 DNA is TGTGCCAGCAGCCAAGCCCCGGGCAGGAGCAACTACAATGAGCAGTTCTTC. Protein product: CASSQAPGRSNYNEQFF.

The CDR3 coding sequence is TGTGCCAGCAGTTTATCCAGGGGCGCTGGCGAGCAGTACGTC. Amino acids: CASSLSRGAGEQYV. This chain joins TRBV27 and TRBJ2-7; D perhaps matches TRBD1 (6 bases). From germline, CDR1 is MNHEY and CDR2 SMNVEV (reference sequence). The V and J ends lost 0 bases and 6 bases respectively, with 12 bases between them. The CDR3 consists of 14 residues.

CDR3 nucleotides: TGTGCCATCAGGGACTTCAACCCCCCAGATACGCAGTATTTT. Its protein is CAIRDFNPPDTQYF. The chain joins TRBV10-3 to TRBJ2-3; TRBD2 might be the D (5 bases). Trimming pared 6 bases from V and 4 bases from J, leaving 14 bases between. CDR1 is ENHRY and CDR2 is SYGVKD in the germline V gene. This CDR3 contains 14 residues.

As for this clonotype: It is likely a read error, because the conserved phenylalanine at the end of the CDR3 is missing. The genes are TRBV14 and TRBJ2-7, with 8 bases lining up with TRBD1. CDR1 is SGHDN, CDR2 FVKESK, per germline. This CDR3 has 17 residues. With 0 bases clipped from V and 6 bases from J, the junction kept 13 bases outside the gene matches. CDR3 DNA sequence: TGTGCCAGCAGCCAAGATCTTGGCAGGGGGCTAGATAGCGAGCAGTACTGC. Protein product: CASSQDLGRGLDSEQYC.

This clonotype was observed many times. The chain uses TRBV6-5 and TRBJ2-1; TRBD2 is a possible D gene (6 bases). Germline loops: CDR1 MNHEY, CDR2 SVGAGI. The V end lost 0 bases, the J end lost 5 bases, and 8 bases lay between the germline ends. The CDR3 extends over 14 amino acids. CDR3 nucleotide sequence: TGTGCCAGCAGTTACTCGGGGGGTAACAATGAGCAGTTCTTC. Translation gives CASSYSGGNNEQFF.

Many counts were recorded for this clonotype. The chain carries TRBV20-1 and TRBJ1-5; no definite D call. Germline V gene sequence: CDR1 DFQATT, CDR2 SNEGSKA (reference sequence). Trimming cost V 0 bases and J 0 bases, with 12 bases left between them. CDR3 length equals 16 residues. The CDR3 region has the DNA TGCAGTGCTAGAGATCCAAGGAGATATAGCAATCAGCCCCAGCATTTT. Translating gives CSARDPRRYSNQPQHF.

This clonotype occurred many times. The V gene is TRBV7-6, the J gene TRBJ1-1, with 7 bases aligning to TRBD1. The CDR3 spans 12 residues. The germline V gene encodes CDR1 SGHVS and CDR2 FNYEAQ. Trimming removed 0 bases from V and 11 bases from J; junction bases left unmatched: 3. The CDR3 DNA reads as TGTGCCAGCAGCTTAGCGACAGGGCAGGCTTTCTTT. This translates into CASSLATGQAFF.

This clonotype was detected ten times or more. The chain is built from TRBV3-1 and TRBJ1-1, with 8 bases aligning to TRBD1. The V gene's germline CDR1 is LGHDT and CDR2 YNNKEL (reference sequence). The length of the CDR3 is 13 residues. Unmatched junction bases numbered 0, after V lost 3 bases and J lost 3 bases. CDR3 protein: CASSQTGDTEAFF. The CDR3 region has the DNA TGTGCCAGCAGCCAGACAGGGGACACTGAAGCTTTCTTT. Using reference TRBV3-1 and TRBJ1-1 for the parts outside the CDR3, the full variable domain is DTAVSQTPKYLVTQMGNDKSIKCEQNLGHDTMYWYKQDSKKFLKIMFSYNNKELIINETVPNRFSPKSPDKAHLNLHINSLELGDSAVYFCASSQTGDTEAFFGQGTRLTVV.

The sample holds many counts of this clonotype. The V gene is TRBV27, the J gene TRBJ1-2; no firm D call. Germline CDR1 reads MNHEY; CDR2 reads SMNVEV (reference sequence). CDR3 length: 12 residues. Between the trimmed V and J ends, which lost 3 bases and 6 bases, there was a span of 8 bases. CDR3 region: CASSFVRDGYTF. CDR3 sequence (DNA): TGTGCCAGCAGTTTTGTGAGGGATGGCTACACCTTC.

This clonotype was detected ten times or more. This chain connects TRBV12-3 or TRBV12-4 to TRBJ1-5, with 7 bases that match TRBD1. V was clipped by 6 bases and J by 5 bases; unmatched bases: 7. The CDR3 sequence is 14 residues long. CDR3 in amino acids: CASSPTGIHQPQHF. CDR3 bases: TGTGCCAGCAGCCCGACAGGGATTCATCAGCCCCAGCATTTT.

This clonotype turned up a few times. The V and J genes are TRBV6-5 and TRBJ2-5; 8 positions match TRBD1. V shed 4 bases and J 2 bases; nucleotides not matched to a gene: 6. In germline, CDR1 is MNHEY, CDR2 SVGAGI. This CDR3 comprises 15 residues. The CDR3 protein is CASSSSQGAQETQYF. CDR3 DNA sequence: TGTGCCAGCAGTTCTAGCCAGGGGGCACAAGAGACCCAGTACTTC.

This clonotype has a count of ten or more. The chain is built from TRBV7-2 and TRBJ2-7, with TRBD1 as a possible D gene (6 bases). Germline CDR1 is SGHTA and CDR2 is FQGNSA. Trimming took 4 bases from V and 0 from J, leaving 10 bases between them. The CDR3 is made up of 14 amino acids. The CDR3 region is CASSYDRYSYEQYF. The CDR3, as DNA: TGTGCCAGCAGCTACGACAGGTACTCCTACGAGCAGTACTTC.

Ten or more counts support this clonotype. This chain links TRBV5-4 with TRBJ2-1, with 10 bases identical to TRBD1. The trim removed 7 bases at V and 4 bases at J, leaving 8 bases unmatched. The germline V gene encodes CDR1 SGHNT and CDR2 YYREEE (reference sequence). This CDR3 is 15 amino acids long. This chain's CDR3 is CASGPDRGPYNEQFF. CDR3 bases: TGTGCCAGCGGCCCAGACAGGGGGCCGTACAATGAGCAGTTCTTC.

This clonotype was seen a few times. This chain connects TRBV24-1 to TRBJ2-7; D is undetermined. The CDR3 spans 14 residues. V lost 2 bases to trimming and J lost 2 bases, with 9 bases between them. Germline-derived CDR1 and CDR2 are KGHDR and SFDVKD. The CDR3 loop reads CATSDSAYPYEQYF. DNA for the CDR3: TGTGCCACCAGTGATTCGGCCTACCCCTACGAGCAGTACTTC.

The table lists this clonotype with many counts. V and J are TRBV7-9 and TRBJ1-1; 8 bases agree with TRBD1. The CDR3 contains 14 residues. The ends lost 5 bases at V and 1 base at J; junction bases unmatched: 3. The V gene's germline CDR1 is SEHNR and CDR2 FQNEAQ (reference sequence). DNA for the CDR3: TGTGCCAGCAGCATGGACAGGGCGAACACTGAAGCTTTCTTT. Translating it yields CASSMDRANTEAFF.

This clonotype was counted ten times or more. J is TRBJ1-1 and V is TRBV7-8, with D hard to call. Germline-derived CDR1 and CDR2 are SGHVS and FQNEAQ. Deletions cut 5 bases from V and 0 bases from J, with 10 bases between. The CDR3 totals 14 residues. Written as DNA, the CDR3 is TGTGCCAGCAGCCGAATCCGGGTGAACACTGAAGCTTTCTTT. Encoded protein: CASSRIRVNTEAFF.

This clonotype was detected many times. The chain recombines TRBV20-1 with TRBJ2-5; D perhaps matches TRBD1 (5 bases). The germline gives CDR1 DFQATT, CDR2 SNEGSKA (reference sequence). This CDR3 has 16 amino acids. V was clipped by 4 bases and J by 0 bases, with 18 bases between them. Here the CDR3 reads CSANYLTETYQETQYF. CDR3 nucleotides: TGCAGTGCTAATTATTTGACAGAGACGTACCAAGAGACCCAGTACTTC.

This clonotype was picked up a small number of times. V gene TRBV18 combines with J gene TRBJ2-4, with D possibly being TRBD2 (6 bases). The CDR3 runs 17 residues. Trimming took off 3 bases at V and 0 bases at J, with 15 bases between the two ends. Germline CDR1 is KGHSH and CDR2 is LQKENI. The CDR3: CASSPKVEGLAKNIQYF. Here the CDR3 DNA reads TGTGCCAGCTCACCCAAGGTGGAGGGTCTAGCCAAAAACATTCAGTACTTC.

This clonotype was counted many times. The chain has TRBV29-1 and TRBJ2-3, with D possibly being TRBD1 (6 bases). Germline-derived CDR1 and CDR2 are SQVTM and ANQGSEA. Trimming left V 7 bases short and J 5 bases short, with 16 bases between. The CDR3 consists of 13 residues. The CDR3 DNA is TGCAGCGGTGGACAGCTTCGCGGAGATACGCAGTATTTT. This gives the protein CSGGQLRGDTQYF.

This clonotype turned up a few times. The chain employs TRBV7-2 and TRBJ2-5, with unresolved D. The V and J ends lost 2 bases and 3 bases respectively, with 7 bases between them. There are 13 residues in the CDR3. CDR1 and CDR2 (germline): SGHTA, FQGNSA. The DNA of the CDR3 is TGTGCCAGCAGCTTAAACACAAAAGAGACCCAGTACTTC. It yields the protein CASSLNTKETQYF.